The source of this T cell receptor beta chain is a study of graft-versus-host responses after intestinal transplantation. Whole-study context: Grafts were multivisceral, liver-intestinal, or isolated intestinal. Every recipient underwent anti-thymocyte globulin induction, then tacrolimus and steroids for two to three years. Whole-study results and caveats: Allografts of one patient group, those with graft-donor T cell macrochimerism, had high graft-versus-host to host-versus-graft clonal ratios.

This CDR3 region has 15 residues. The V and J ends lost 5 bases and 3 bases, in that order; junction bases with no gene match: 7. Germline CDR1 SGHNT, CDR2 YYREEE (reference sequence). This clone was detected once. The antigen is unknown. The method was immunoSEQ multiplex PCR; TCRdb's version includes in-frame clones alone and lacks a portion of them. In the table there are approximately 50,000 clones, around nine tenths of which are singletons. The specimen comprised PBMCs, sampled 26 days after transplant. The clonotype comes from a human patient who received an intestinal transplant, so some T cells may come from the graft donor. V usage is TRBV5-4 and J usage is TRBJ2-2; 7 bases align to TRBD1. CDR3 nucleotides: TGTGCCAGCAGTTTCGCCGGGACAGACACCGGGGAGCTGTTTTTT. Its translation: CASSFAGTDTGELFF.